This T cell receptor (beta chain) was documented in a study of tumor-infiltrating lymphocytes in primary liver carcinoma. This clonotype was observed at least ten times. In germline, CDR1 is SEHNR, CDR2 FQNEAQ (reference sequence). V was shortened by 3 bases and J by 5 bases, with 13 bases between the two germline ends. CDR3 length: 15 amino acids. TCR beta cDNA was reverse-transcribed from roughly 520 ng of total RNA. The reaction used a constant-region primer and ProtoScript II reverse transcriptase. Three-round nested multiplex PCR performed with slightly modified ARM-PCR produced the TCR beta libraries. The first two PCR rounds used TRBV1-TRBV30 forward primers with a C-beta reverse primer, roughly 10 cycles each. TCRdb processed the multiplex PCR reads anew with MiXCR; each CDR3 protein has one entry. Of around 88,000 distinct CDR3 sequences listed, approximately 72% are singletons. DNA and RNA were both co-extracted from 20-30 mg of bulk tissue that had not been sorted.

This TCR was recovered from a man aged 35-49 years with primary liver carcinoma and hepatitis B virus infection. Sequencing used tumor-adjacent normal liver tissue. This chain joins TRBV7-9 and TRBJ2-2; tentative D call: TRBD2 (6 bases). CDR3 bases: TGTGCCAGCAGCTTGGGCGGGGCTACTACCGGGGAGCTGTTTTTT. Translated, it gives CASSLGGATTGELFF.